The present T cell receptor (beta chain) was sequenced within a study of chemoradiotherapy in HPV16-positive cancers. A word on this clone: What it recognizes is unknown.

CDR1 is SNHLY and CDR2 is FYNNEI in the germline V gene. With 10 bases clipped from V and 4 bases from J, the junction kept 6 bases outside the gene matches. The CDR3 runs 14 residues. Profiled with immunoSEQ multiplex PCR; TCRdb holds only in-frame clones, not every one. Of around 9,800 clones in the sample, roughly 72% are singletons; the top ten hold 30% to 45%. Study observations and caveats: Only a couple of HPV16-positive patients supplied the functional HPV-specificity definition. Non-HPV-specific T cells did not expand in tumors during treatment, whereas candidate HPV-specific clones and E7-related motifs did.

The source is a human donor with HPV-associated anogenital cancer. The specimen was obtained from a patient who underwent chemoradiotherapy. This chain links TRBV2 with TRBJ2-1, with 11 bases lining up with TRBD2. The CDR3: CANKLAGAYNEQFF. Written as DNA, the CDR3 is TGTGCCAACAAACTAGCGGGGGCTTACAATGAGCAGTTCTTC.